A single sample gave rise to the 3 T cell receptor beta chains below, sequenced in a study of CD8+CD57+ T cells in acquired aplastic anemia. Genomic DNA, the template, was used for profiling of the TCR beta VDJ and CDR3. MiXCR, run by TCRdb on the reads, gives a single entry per CDR3 protein. Here the sample spans some 410,000 distinct CDR3 sequences, about two thirds being singletons. Material for sequencing was sorted CD4+, CD8+, or CD8+CD57+ T cells (not recorded which) from PBMCs. The receptors derive from a human donor in good health, serving as a control.

In its sample, this clonotype was seen a few times. V is TRBV10-1 and J is TRBJ2-7, with 8 bases fitting TRBD2. After removal of 4 bases from V and 3 bases from J, the junction contained 5 bases not matched to a gene. The length of the CDR3 is 14 residues. CDR1 and CDR2 from the germline V gene are WNHNN and SYGVQD (reference sequence). The DNA of the CDR3 is TGCGCCAGCAGTGCCGGGACTAGGTACTACGAGCAGTACTTC. Residues: CASSAGTRYYEQYF.

This clonotype was seen more than once but under ten times. This chain connects TRBV10-2 to TRBJ1-1; the match to TRBD1 covers 9 bases. V was pared by 6 bases and J by 1 base, with 3 bases of the junction left unmatched. Germline CDR1 WSHSY, CDR2 SAAADI. This CDR3 contains 14 residues. The CDR3 reads CASSSTGGNTEAFF. In nucleotides, the CDR3 is TGCGCCAGCAGCTCGACAGGGGGGAACACTGAAGCTTTCTTT.

This rearrangement joins TRBV29-1 to TRBJ1-2; 7 bases are shared with TRBD1. Germline CDR1 SQVTM, CDR2 ANQGSEA. V was pared by 7 bases and J by 0 bases, with 8 bases of the junction left unmatched. This CDR3 contains 14 residues. CDR3 nucleotides: TGCAGCGCAGCCCCCGGGACAGCTAACTATGGCTACACCTTC. It yields the protein CSAAPGTANYGYTF. Full variable domain (outside the CDR3, taken from reference TRBV29-1 and TRBJ1-2): SAVISQKPSRDICQRGTSLTIQCQVDSQVTMMFWYRQQPGQSLTLIATANQGSEATYESGFVIDKFPISRPNLTFSTLTVSNMSPEDSSIYLCSAAPGTANYGYTFGSGTRLTVV.